One and the same sample provided the 30 T cell receptor beta chains below, sequenced in a study of CXCR3-negative and CXCR3-positive naive CD8 T cells. Whole-study results and caveats: Higher TRB CDR3 hydrophobicity marked CXCR3-positive naive cells relative to CXCR3-negative naive cells.

Researchers prepared the TRB cDNA libraries using 5' RACE with UMI labels. TCRdb re-called the 5' RACE reads and catalogs CDR3 proteins one per entry, DNA excluded. The sample features about 70,000 distinct CDR3 sequences, with about 0.71% in its top ten. Their target antigens are unknown. The material sequenced was naive CXCR3+ CD8+ T cells from blood. Noted subset: CD45RO-CCR7+CD27+CD95- naive CD8+ T cells expressing CXCR3 (TNR3+). Receptor source: a human donor in good health. Some clones in this sample may be carry-over from other donors' samples.

The chain employs TRBV14 and TRBJ2-5; as DNA is missing, the TRBD2 call by TCRdb cannot be tested. CDR1 and CDR2 (germline): SGHDN, FVKESK. This CDR3 is 16 amino acids long. CDR3 protein: CASSQDRDYYQESQYF.

CDR3 in amino acids: CASSLYLGWDTGELFF. The chain recombines TRBV28 with TRBJ2-2. The CDR3 covers 16 residues. Germline-derived CDR1 and CDR2 are MDHEN and SYDVKM.

The chain has TRBV6-2 or TRBV6-3 and TRBJ2-7; the D call from TCRdb, TRBD1, cannot be confirmed without DNA. The germline CDR1 and CDR2 sequences are MNHEY and SVGEGT. The CDR3 is 15 amino acids. This CDR3 is CASGQASTGSYEQYF.

This chain uses TRBV6-5 with TRBJ2-1; absent DNA, TCRdb's TRBD2 call cannot be checked. This CDR3 region has 15 residues. Germline-derived CDR1 and CDR2 are MNHEY and SVGAGI. CDR3 sequence reads: CASTDLSGDYNEQFF.

The rearrangement joins TRBV28 to TRBJ2-7; TCRdb lists TRBD1, though no DNA is available to test this call. The CDR3 loop spans 13 amino acids. CDR1 is MDHEN, CDR2 SYDVKM, per germline. CDR3 in amino acids: CASSLLKGYEQYF.

This chain uses TRBV6-5 with TRBJ1-1; TCRdb's assignment of TRBD1 cannot be checked, as there is no DNA. Germline loops: CDR1 MNHEY, CDR2 SVGAGI. The length of the CDR3 is 16 residues. CDR3 sequence: CASGPRVTVMNTEAFF.

This chain joins TRBV29-1 and TRBJ1-2. The CDR3 is made up of 15 amino acids. Germline V gene sequence: CDR1 SQVTM, CDR2 ANQGSEA. CDR3: CSVEAYNPLVYGYTF. Together with reference TRBV29-1 and TRBJ1-2, the CDR3 gives the full variable domain: SAVISQKPSRDICQRGTSLTIQCQVDSQVTMMFWYRQQPGQSLTLIATANQGSEATYESGFVIDKFPISRPNLTFSTLTVSNMSPEDSSIYLCSVEAYNPLVYGYTFGSGTRLTVV.

The chain uses TRBV6-2 or TRBV6-3 and TRBJ2-7; TCRdb reports TRBD2, a call that lacks DNA to check it against. There are 15 residues in the CDR3. In germline, CDR1 is MNHEY, CDR2 SVGEGT. The CDR3: CASSYQLRDYPEQYF.

This chain connects TRBV12-3 or TRBV12-4 to TRBJ2-7; absent DNA, TCRdb's TRBD2 call cannot be checked. CDR3 size: 17 residues. CDR3: CASSRTSGGSQSYEQYF.

The V gene is TRBV5-1, the J gene TRBJ2-7. This CDR3 region has 15 residues. Germline V gene data show CDR1 as SGHRS and CDR2 as YFSETQ. CDR3 amino acids: CASSTLTGGSYEQYF. Full variable domain (outside the CDR3, taken from reference TRBV5-1 and TRBJ2-7): KAGVTQTPRYLIKTRGQQVTLSCSPISGHRSVSWYQQTPGQGLQFLFEYFSETQRNKGNFPGRFSGRQFSNSRSEMNVSTLELGDSALYLCASSTLTGGSYEQYFGPGTRLTVT.

The chain uses TRBV20-1 and TRBJ1-1; without DNA, the TCRdb call of TRBD1 cannot be checked. This CDR3 region has 18 residues. CDR1 and CDR2 (germline): DFQATT, SNEGSKA (reference sequence). CDR3 in amino acids: CSASAGSSLRGMNTEAFF.

The genes are TRBV5-6 and TRBJ2-3; the TCRdb call, TRBD1, lacks DNA for checking. Germline assignment: CDR1 SGHDT and CDR2 YYEEEE. This CDR3 is 16 amino acids long. The CDR3 loop is CASSHYERGDTDTQYF.

The rearrangement links TRBV27 to TRBJ2-7. This CDR3 is built from 11 residues. Germline CDR1 reads MNHEY; CDR2 reads SMNVEV (reference sequence). The CDR3 sequence: CASKNSYEQYF.

This sequence joins TRBV7-6 and TRBJ1-6. The CDR3 runs to 15 residues. Germline V gives CDR1 SGHVS, CDR2 FNYEAQ. This CDR3 reads CASSLGRSAESPLHF.

The chain joins TRBV4-3 to TRBJ2-5; no DNA is available, so the TRBD1 call from TCRdb remains unchecked. Germline V lookup: CDR1 LGHNA, CDR2 YSLEER. This CDR3 is built from 14 residues. The CDR3 sequence: CASSQGTVQETQYF.

The V gene is TRBV11-3, the J gene TRBJ2-7. Germline V gene lookup returns CDR1 SGHNT and CDR2 YENEEA. The CDR3 loop spans 13 amino acids. CDR3 sequence reads: CASSARGSYEQYF.

The rearrangement links TRBV27 to TRBJ1-1. The CDR3 totals 14 residues. Per germline, CDR1 MNHEY and CDR2 SMNVEV (reference sequence). The CDR3 here is CASSPSGAHTEAFF.

The chain has TRBV4-2 and TRBJ2-1. This CDR3 region has 13 residues. Germline loops: CDR1 LGHNA, CDR2 YNFKEQ. CDR3 sequence reads: CASQGYPYNEQFF.

The J gene is TRBJ2-7, the V gene TRBV20-1; TCRdb names TRBD1, which stays unverified in the absence of DNA. Germline CDR1 reads DFQATT; CDR2 reads SNEGSKA (reference sequence). The CDR3 loop spans 16 amino acids. CDR3 residues: CSANGGGGVEMVEQYF.

This chain links TRBV14 with TRBJ1-2; TCRdb indicates TRBD1, and absent DNA this call remains unverified. The CDR3 totals 16 residues. Germline CDR1 and CDR2: SGHDN and FVKESK. The CDR3 sequence is CASSQSDRGTFYGYTF. Using reference TRBV14 and TRBJ1-2 for the parts outside the CDR3, the full variable domain is EAGVTQFPSHSVIEKGQTVTLRCDPISGHDNLYWYRRVMGKEIKFLLHFVKESKQDESGMPNNRFLAERTGGTYSTLKVQPAELEDSGVYFCASSQSDRGTFYGYTFGSGTRLTVV.

This chain connects TRBV15 to TRBJ1-5; TCRdb outputs TRBD1, but without DNA this stays unchecked. The CDR3 has 15 residues. The germline V gene encodes CDR1 LNHNV and CDR2 YYDKDF (reference sequence). CDR3 loop: CATSRLGQVRQPQHF.

The chain couples TRBV7-9 to TRBJ2-3; TCRdb selects TRBD2, and the lack of DNA leaves this call unchecked. Germline V gene data show CDR1 as SEHNR and CDR2 as FQNEAQ (reference sequence). The CDR3 totals 18 residues. The CDR3 here is CASSYNGLAGGSTDTQYF.

This rearrangement joins TRBV6-2 or TRBV6-3 to TRBJ2-7. Germline V CDR1 and CDR2: MNHEY, SVGEGT. The CDR3 loop spans 12 amino acids. CDR3 residues: CASTIPSYEQYF.

This chain connects TRBV7-2 to TRBJ1-5; TCRdb indicates TRBD1, and absent DNA this call remains unverified. This CDR3 region has 16 residues. Per the germline V gene, CDR1 is SGHTA and CDR2 is FQGNSA. The CDR3 sequence: CASSATGTWGNQPQHF.

The V gene is TRBV2, the J gene TRBJ2-4. Per germline, CDR1 SNHLY and CDR2 FYNNEI. The CDR3 consists of 15 residues. The CDR3 here is CDSSDPTEAKNIQYF.

The chain recombines TRBV29-1 with TRBJ2-5; TCRdb's assignment of TRBD2 cannot be checked, as there is no DNA. The germline gives CDR1 SQVTM, CDR2 ANQGSEA. The CDR3 is made up of 17 amino acids. CDR3 residues: CSVEDRSPHHPQETQYF.

The CDR3 protein is CASSPAGTVTEAFF. The chain recombines TRBV5-1 with TRBJ1-1; the D call from TCRdb, TRBD1, cannot be confirmed without DNA. This CDR3 contains 14 residues. Germline-derived CDR1 and CDR2 are SGHRS and YFSETQ.

V and J are TRBV29-1 and TRBJ1-2. The CDR3 sequence is 15 residues long. The germline V gene has CDR1 SQVTM and CDR2 ANQGSEA. The CDR3 protein is CSVAPLGVTNYGCTF.

This rearrangement joins TRBV12-3 or TRBV12-4 to TRBJ2-1; TCRdb reports TRBD2, a call that lacks DNA to check it against. This CDR3 has 14 residues. The CDR3 sequence is CASRPGLAGNEQFF.

V is TRBV5-1 and J is TRBJ2-2; the D call from TCRdb, TRBD1, cannot be confirmed without DNA. The CDR3 consists of 14 residues. CDR1 SGHRS and CDR2 YFSETQ come from the germline V gene. This CDR3 reads CASSLRQSTGELFF.